The source of this T cell receptor beta chain is a study of Ad26.COV2.S vaccination and SARS-CoV-2 variants. About the study: The trial was COV1001 and the donor's arm was Ad26.COV2.S. Each vaccinee took Ad26.COV2.S intramuscularly, once or twice 56 days apart.

The count of this clone is one. What it binds is not known. The treatment is: around 19 received Ad26.COV2.S at low or high dose, single or two shots; several received placebo; per-sample allocation not given. Collection of samples fell on day 63 after the first vaccine or placebo injection. At a Boston site, the person donating was an adult of 18-55 years. Notes on the study in general: Placebo recipients showed lower spike-specific TCR breadth than vaccinees.

V was pared by 8 bases and J by 9 bases, with 11 bases between. This CDR3 has 11 residues. Looked up from germline, CDR1 is SGHTA and CDR2 is FQGNSA. Clones were sequenced by immunoSEQ multiplex PCR, and TCRdb holds only the in-frame ones, with some missing. The sample lists about 320,000 clones, around 85% occurring once. This receptor was taken from a person aged 18 to 65 who received the Ad26.COV2.S COVID-19 vaccine or a placebo. The chain joins TRBV7-2 to TRBJ2-1; D unclear. The sample consisted of peripheral blood, taken in a trial of Ad26.COV2.S vaccine versus placebo. The DNA of the CDR3 is TGTGCCAGCGGCATATTAAGTGAGCAGTTCTTC. Its translation is CASGILSEQFF.